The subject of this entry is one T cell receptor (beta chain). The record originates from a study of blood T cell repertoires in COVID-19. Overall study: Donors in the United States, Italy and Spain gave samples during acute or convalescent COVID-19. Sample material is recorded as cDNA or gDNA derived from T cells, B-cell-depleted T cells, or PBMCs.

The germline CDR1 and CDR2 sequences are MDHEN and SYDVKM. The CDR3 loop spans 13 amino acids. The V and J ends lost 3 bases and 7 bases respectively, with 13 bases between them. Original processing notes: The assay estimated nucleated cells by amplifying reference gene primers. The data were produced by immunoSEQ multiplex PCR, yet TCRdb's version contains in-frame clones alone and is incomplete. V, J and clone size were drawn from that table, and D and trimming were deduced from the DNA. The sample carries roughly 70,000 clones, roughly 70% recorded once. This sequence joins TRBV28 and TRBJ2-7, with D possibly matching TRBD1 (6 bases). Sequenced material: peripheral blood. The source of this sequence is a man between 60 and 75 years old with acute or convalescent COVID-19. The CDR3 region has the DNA TGTGCCAGCAGTTTGGCAGGGGCACGGGAGCAGTACTTC. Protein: CASSLAGAREQYF. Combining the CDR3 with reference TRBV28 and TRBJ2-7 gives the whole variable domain DVKVTQSSRYLVKRTGEKVFLECVQDMDHENMFWYRQDPGLGLRLIYFSYDVKMKEKGDIPEGYSVSREKKERFSLILESASTNQTSMYLCASSLAGAREQYFGPGTRLTVT.